The present entry profiles one T cell receptor (beta chain) with its context. Germline-derived CDR1 and CDR2 are SGHRS and YFSETQ. This CDR3 spans 17 amino acids. V lost 1 base, J lost 0 bases, and 7 bases stayed unmatched. The record originates from a study of identical twins. One entry per CDR3 protein results from TCRdb running MiXCR on the 5' RACE reads. Of some 500,000 distinct CDR3 sequences in the sample, less than 25% were seen once. The sample was also linked to a second study, of T cells expressing NK-cell markers.

The sequence came from a woman between 18 and 29 years old in good health. The sequenced sample consisted of CD4+ T cells sorted from blood. This chain links TRBV5-1 with TRBJ2-3, with TRBD2 matching 8 bases. CDR3 region: CASSLRREASSTDTQYF. In nucleotides, the CDR3 is TGCGCCAGCAGCTTGAGGCGGGAGGCCTCTAGCACAGATACGCAGTATTTT.